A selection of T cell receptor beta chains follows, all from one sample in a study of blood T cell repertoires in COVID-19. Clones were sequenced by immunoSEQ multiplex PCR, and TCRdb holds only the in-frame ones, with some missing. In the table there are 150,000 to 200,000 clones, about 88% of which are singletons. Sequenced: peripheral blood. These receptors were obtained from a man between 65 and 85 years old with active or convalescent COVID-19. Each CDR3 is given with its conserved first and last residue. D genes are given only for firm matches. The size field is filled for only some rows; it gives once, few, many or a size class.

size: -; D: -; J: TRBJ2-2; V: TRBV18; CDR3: CASSPRDSQSGELFF; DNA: TGTGCCAGCTCACCGCGGGACTCCCAAAGCGGGGAGCTGTTTTTT
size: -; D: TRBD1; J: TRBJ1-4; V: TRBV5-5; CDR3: CASTKTGGVQEKLFF; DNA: TGTGCCAGCACAAAAACAGGGGGCGTTCAGGAAAAACTGTTTTTT
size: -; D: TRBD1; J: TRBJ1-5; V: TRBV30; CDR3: CAWSRGDQPQHF; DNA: TGTGCCTGGAGCAGGGGGGATCAGCCCCAGCATTTT
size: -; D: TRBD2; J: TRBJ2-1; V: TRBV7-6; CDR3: CASSPSGTRVNEQFF; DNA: TGTGCCAGCAGCCCCAGCGGGACTAGAGTCAATGAGCAGTTCTTC
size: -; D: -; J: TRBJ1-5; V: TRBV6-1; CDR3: CASSEAGGGVDQPQHF; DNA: TGTGCCAGCAGTGAAGCGGGCGGGGGGGTGGATCAGCCCCAGCATTTT
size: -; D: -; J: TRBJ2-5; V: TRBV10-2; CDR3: CASTQIGAETQYF; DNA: TGCGCCAGCACCCAGATTGGGGCAGAGACCCAGTACTTC
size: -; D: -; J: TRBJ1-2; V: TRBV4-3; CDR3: CASSQDGSRVGSGYTF; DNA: TGCGCCAGCAGCCAAGATGGTTCTCGGGTCGGCAGCGGCTACACCTTC
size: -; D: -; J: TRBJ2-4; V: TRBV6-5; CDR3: CASSRMLASKNIQYF; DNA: TGTGCCAGCAGCAGAATGCTAGCGTCCAAAAACATTCAGTACTTC
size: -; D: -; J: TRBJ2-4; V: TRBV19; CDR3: CASSAWTVERGGIQYF; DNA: TGTGCCAGTAGTGCTTGGACAGTAGAGCGGGGAGGCATTCAGTACTTC
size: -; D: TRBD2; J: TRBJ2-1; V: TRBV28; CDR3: CASSLLAGARSYNEQFF; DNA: TGTGCCAGCAGTTTACTAGCGGGGGCCCGCTCCTACAATGAGCAGTTCTTC
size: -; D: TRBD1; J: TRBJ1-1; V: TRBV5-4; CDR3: CASSSTGAANTEAFF; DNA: TGTGCCAGCAGCTCCACAGGGGCAGCGAACACTGAAGCTTTCTTT
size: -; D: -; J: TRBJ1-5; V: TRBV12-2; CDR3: CASRLTDRAFNQPQHF; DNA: TGTGCAAGTCGTTTAACCGACAGGGCTTTCAATCAGCCCCAGCATTTT
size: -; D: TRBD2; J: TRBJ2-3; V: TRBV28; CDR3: CASSRGLAGGPDTQYF; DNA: TGTGCCAGCAGCAGAGGACTAGCGGGAGGGCCAGATACGCAGTATTTT
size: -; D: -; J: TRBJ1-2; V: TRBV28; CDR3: CASKLDSRSTNYGYTF; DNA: TGTGCCAGCAAGTTGGACAGCCGCTCAACTAACTATGGCTACACCTTC
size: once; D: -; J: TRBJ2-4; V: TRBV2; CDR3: CASRVLQGRNIQYF; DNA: TGTGCCAGCAGGGTTTTACAGGGTCGGAACATTCAGTACTTC
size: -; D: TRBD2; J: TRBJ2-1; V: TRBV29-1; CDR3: CSVVGGGSYNEQFF; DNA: TGCAGCGTCGTGGGGGGGGGATCCTACAATGAGCAGTTCTTC
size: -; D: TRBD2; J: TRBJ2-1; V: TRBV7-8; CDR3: CASSFAGLAEDNEQFF; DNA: TGTGCCAGCAGCTTCGCGGGACTAGCGGAGGACAATGAGCAGTTCTTC
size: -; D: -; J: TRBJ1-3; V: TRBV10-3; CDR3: CAIGGSGNTIYF; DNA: TGTGCCATCGGAGGCTCTGGAAACACCATATATTTT
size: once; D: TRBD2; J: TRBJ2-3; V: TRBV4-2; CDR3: CASSHSPNAPGTSGQTSTDTQYF; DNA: TGTGCCAGCAGCCATTCTCCTAACGCCCCCGGGACTAGCGGGCAAACTAGCACAGATACGCAGTATTTT
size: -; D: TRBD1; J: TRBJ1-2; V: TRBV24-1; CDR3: CATSDPWTGYGYTF; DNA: TGTGCCACCAGTGACCCCTGGACAGGATATGGCTACACCTTC
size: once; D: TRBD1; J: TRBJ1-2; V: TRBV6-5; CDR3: CASSYFGVETGGYTF; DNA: TGTGCCAGCAGTTACTTTGGGGTCGAGACAGGGGGCTACACCTTC
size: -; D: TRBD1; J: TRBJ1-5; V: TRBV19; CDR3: CASRPGDRALGRQPQHF; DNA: TGTGCCAGTAGACCAGGGGACAGGGCCCTTGGTAGACAGCCCCAGCATTTT
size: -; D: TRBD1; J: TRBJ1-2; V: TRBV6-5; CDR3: CASRLGQGNYGYTF; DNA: TGTGCCAGCAGGCTGGGACAGGGGAACTATGGCTACACCTTC
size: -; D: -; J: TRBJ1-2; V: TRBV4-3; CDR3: CASSQFRNYGYTF; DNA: TGCGCCAGCAGCCAATTTCGGAACTATGGCTACACCTTC
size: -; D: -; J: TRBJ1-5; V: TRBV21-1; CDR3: CASSKNGGQPQHF; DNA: TGTGCCAGCAGCAAAAATGGGGGGCAGCCCCAGCATTTT
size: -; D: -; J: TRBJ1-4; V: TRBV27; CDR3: CASSVQGFTNEKLFF; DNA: TGTGCCAGCAGTGTACAGGGTTTTACTAATGAAAAACTGTTTTTT
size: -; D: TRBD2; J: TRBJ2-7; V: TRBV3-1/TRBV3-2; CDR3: CASSSTGRGEQYF; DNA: TGTGCCAGCAGCTCAACCGGGAGGGGGGAGCAGTACTTC
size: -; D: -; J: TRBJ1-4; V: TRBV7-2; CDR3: CASSLVGGGKLFF; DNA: TGTGCCAGCAGCTTAGTGGGAGGGGGAAAACTGTTTTTT
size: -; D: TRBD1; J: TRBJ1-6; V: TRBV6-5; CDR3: CASLGRGESPLHF; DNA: TGTGCCAGCTTGGGCAGGGGGGAATCACCCCTCCACTTT
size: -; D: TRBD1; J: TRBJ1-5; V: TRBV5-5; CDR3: CASSLGQGVDNQPQHF; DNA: TGTGCCAGCAGCCTAGGACAGGGTGTTGACAATCAGCCCCAGCATTTT
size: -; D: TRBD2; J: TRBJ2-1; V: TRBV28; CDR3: CASSPGLADYSEQFF; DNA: TGTGCCAGCAGTCCAGGACTAGCGGATTACAGTGAGCAGTTCTTC
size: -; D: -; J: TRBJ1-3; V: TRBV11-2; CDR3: CASSLAGSGNTIYF; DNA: TGTGCCAGCAGCTTAGCCGGCTCTGGAAACACCATATATTTT
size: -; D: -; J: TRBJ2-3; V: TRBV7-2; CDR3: CASSSQAPDTQYF; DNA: TGTGCCAGCAGCTCACAGGCCCCAGATACGCAGTATTTT
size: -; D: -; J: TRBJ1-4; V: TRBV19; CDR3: CASSLFASSNEKLFF; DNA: TGTGCCAGTAGTCTGTTTGCATCCAGTAATGAAAAACTGTTTTTT
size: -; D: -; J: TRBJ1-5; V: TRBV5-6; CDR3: CASSPSGGITNQPQHF; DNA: TGTGCCAGCAGCCCTTCGGGGGGCATTACCAATCAGCCCCAGCATTTT
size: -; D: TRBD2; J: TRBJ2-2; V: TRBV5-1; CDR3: CASSAGGWTGELFF; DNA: TGCGCCAGCAGCGCGGGAGGGTGGACCGGGGAGCTGTTTTTT
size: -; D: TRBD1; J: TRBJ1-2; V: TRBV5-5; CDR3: CASSYRDRADYGYTF; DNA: TGTGCCAGCAGCTACCGGGACAGGGCAGACTATGGCTACACCTTC
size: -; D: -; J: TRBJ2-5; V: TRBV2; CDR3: CASSESVGLQETQYF; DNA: TGTGCCAGCAGTGAAAGTGTTGGGCTACAAGAGACCCAGTACTTC
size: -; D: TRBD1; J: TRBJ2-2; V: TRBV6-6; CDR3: CASSLKPLTGTGVVGELFF; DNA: TGTGCCAGCAGTCTCAAACCTTTAACCGGGACAGGGGTTGTTGGGGAGCTGTTTTTT
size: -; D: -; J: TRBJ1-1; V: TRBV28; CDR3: CASSFSGLRTEAFF; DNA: TGTGCCAGCAGTTTTTCAGGGCTGAGGACTGAAGCTTTCTTT
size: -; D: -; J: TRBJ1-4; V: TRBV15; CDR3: CATSRGGQGDEKLFF; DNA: TGTGCCACCAGCAGAGGTGGGCAGGGCGATGAAAAACTGTTTTTT
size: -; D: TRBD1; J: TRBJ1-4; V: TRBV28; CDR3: CASSRGQGANEKLFF; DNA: TGTGCCAGCAGCCGAGGACAGGGCGCGAATGAAAAACTGTTTTTT
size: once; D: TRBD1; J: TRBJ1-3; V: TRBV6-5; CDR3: CASRVGGGGNTIYF; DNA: TGTGCCAGCAGAGTAGGGGGCGGTGGAAACACCATATATTTT
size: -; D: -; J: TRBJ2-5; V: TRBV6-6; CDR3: CASSGLGPGAQYF; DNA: TGTGCCAGCAGTGGACTGGGCCCTGGGGCCCAGTACTTC
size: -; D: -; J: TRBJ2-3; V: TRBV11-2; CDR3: CASSLIGSGGDTQYF; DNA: TGTGCCAGCAGCTTAATTGGTTCTGGGGGCGATACGCAGTATTTT
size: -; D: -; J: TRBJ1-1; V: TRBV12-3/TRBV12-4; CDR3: CASKGWSTEAFF; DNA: TGTGCCAGCAAAGGTTGGAGCACTGAAGCTTTCTTT
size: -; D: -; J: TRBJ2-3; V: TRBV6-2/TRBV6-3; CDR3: CASSYSPGVGVTDTQYF; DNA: TGTGCCAGCAGTTATTCCCCGGGAGTAGGGGTCACAGATACGCAGTATTTT
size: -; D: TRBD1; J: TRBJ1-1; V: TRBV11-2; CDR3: CASSFDRATMNTEAFF; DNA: TGTGCCAGCAGCTTCGACAGGGCCACTATGAACACTGAAGCTTTCTTT
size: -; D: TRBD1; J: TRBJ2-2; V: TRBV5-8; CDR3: CASSPELGQKYTGELFF; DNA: TGTGCCAGCAGCCCAGAATTGGGACAGAAGTACACCGGGGAGCTGTTTTTT
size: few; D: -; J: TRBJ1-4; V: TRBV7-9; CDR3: CASSLGGRNLNEKLFF; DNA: TGTGCCAGCAGCCTCGGTGGTAGAAACCTAAATGAAAAACTGTTTTTT